These T cell receptor beta chains were read from a single sample in a study of OX40 agonist ivuxolimab in advanced cancers. The data were produced by immunoSEQ multiplex PCR, yet TCRdb's version contains in-frame clones alone and is incomplete. This sample has fewer than 50,000 clones; just under 90% occur once, and the top ten carry over 9%. The starting material was CD4+ or CD8+ T cells sorted from blood, obtained in a trial of the OX40 agonist ivuxolimab. The receptor source for this set is an adult with an advanced solid tumor such as melanoma, head and neck, liver or kidney cancer. The CDR3 runs from the conserved cysteine through the conserved F or W. Each record gives: clone size, J gene, D gene, V gene, CDR3 protein, CDR3 DNA. A D gene is named only where the DNA matches it firmly. Only some rows state a clone size, as once, few, many or a class for expanded clones.

>-|TRBJ1-5|-|TRBV10-3
CAISEPGGNQPQHF
TGTGCCATCAGTGAGCCAGGGGGCAATCAGCCCCAGCATTTT
>few|TRBJ2-7|-|TRBV4-3
CASSQWGGGAYEQYF
TGCGCCAGCAGCCAATGGGGAGGTGGGGCCTACGAGCAGTACTTC
>-|TRBJ2-7|-|TRBV29-1
CSVVAADTYEQYF
TGCAGCGTTGTTGCCGCGGATACCTACGAGCAGTACTTC
>-|TRBJ2-7|-|TRBV11-2
CASASGTALSYEQYF
TGTGCCAGCGCCTCCGGGACGGCACTTTCCTACGAGCAGTACTTC
>medium-sized|TRBJ1-1|-|TRBV7-9
CASSSSYATEAFF
TGTGCCAGCAGCTCCTCCTACGCCACTGAAGCTTTCTTT
>-|TRBJ1-3|TRBD1|TRBV4-3
CASSQNTGAGNTIYF
TGCGCCAGCAGCCAGAATACAGGGGCCGGAAACACCATATATTTT
>-|TRBJ1-1|-|TRBV6-5
CASSYEEGGLNTEAFF
TGTGCCAGCAGTTACGAGGAGGGGGGGCTGAACACTGAAGCTTTCTTT
>-|TRBJ2-7|-|TRBV11-1
CASSDPGLLLYEQYF
TGTGCCAGCAGCGACCCGGGACTCCTCCTCTACGAGCAGTACTTC
>-|TRBJ2-3|TRBD1|TRBV9
CASSEGQGTDTQYF
TGTGCCAGCAGCGAGGGACAGGGCACAGATACGCAGTATTTT
>-|TRBJ2-3|-|TRBV10-3
CAITESLTTGRADTQYF
TGTGCCATCACTGAGTCTCTAACCACCGGAAGGGCAGATACGCAGTATTTT
>-|TRBJ2-6|-|TRBV7-8
CASSFGTGASGANVLTF
TGTGCCAGCAGCTTCGGGACGGGTGCCTCTGGGGCCAACGTCCTGACTTTC
>once|TRBJ1-4|-|TRBV9
CASSASYRGGRPYEKLFF
TGTGCCAGCAGCGCATCTTACCGGGGGGGCAGACCCTATGAAAAACTGTTTTTT
>-|TRBJ2-2|TRBD1|TRBV7-9
CASSPGQGARGELFF
TGTGCCAGCAGCCCGGGACAGGGGGCGCGCGGGGAGCTGTTTTTT
>-|TRBJ1-5|-|TRBV5-6
CASSLVGNQPQHF
TGTGCCAGCAGCTTGGTGGGTAATCAGCCCCAGCATTTT
>-|TRBJ1-2|TRBD1|TRBV7-2
CASSLGDRGRVYGYTF
TGTGCCAGCAGCTTAGGTGACAGGGGGCGAGTCTATGGCTACACCTTC